This T cell receptor (beta chain) was obtained from a study of T cells in localized non-small cell lung cancer. Study-wide results and limits: Longer overall survival associated with higher blood T cell density; shorter survival with higher adjacent-lung clonality. Across samples, adjacent lung featured a median 57 of the top 100 tumor clones. Uninvolved neighboring lung showed the greatest T cell clonality, exceeding tumor.

The assay was immunoSEQ multiplex PCR, and TCRdb's table has in-frame clones only and misses some. Here the sample spans 1,500 to 2,000 clones, roughly 29% being singletons. V was clipped by 4 bases and J by 0 bases, with 10 bases between them. Germline values: CDR1 KGHSH, CDR2 LQKENI. The length of the CDR3 is 16 residues. Points on this clone: Its antigen is not known.

The TCR originated in a woman aged 35 to 69 with stage I lung adenocarcinoma. The chain combines TRBV18 with TRBJ2-6; D uncertain. Sequencing used lung tumor tissue, obtained before any cancer treatment. This CDR3 is CASSRRTDSGANVLTF. CDR3 sequence (DNA): TGTGCCAGCTCACGAAGGACGGACTCTGGGGCCAACGTCCTGACTTTC.